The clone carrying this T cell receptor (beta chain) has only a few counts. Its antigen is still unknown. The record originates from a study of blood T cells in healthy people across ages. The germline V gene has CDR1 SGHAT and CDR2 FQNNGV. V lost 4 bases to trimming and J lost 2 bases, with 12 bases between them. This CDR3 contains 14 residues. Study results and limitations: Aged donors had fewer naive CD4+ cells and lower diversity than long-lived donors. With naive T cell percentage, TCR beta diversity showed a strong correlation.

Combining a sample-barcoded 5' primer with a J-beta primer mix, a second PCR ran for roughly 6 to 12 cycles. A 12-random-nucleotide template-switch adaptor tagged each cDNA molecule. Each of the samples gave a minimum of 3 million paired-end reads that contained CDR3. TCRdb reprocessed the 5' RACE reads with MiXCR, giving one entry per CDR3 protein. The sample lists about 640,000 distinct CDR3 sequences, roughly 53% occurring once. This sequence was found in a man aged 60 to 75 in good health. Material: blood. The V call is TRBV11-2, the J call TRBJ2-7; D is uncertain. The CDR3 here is CASSWPRSPYEQYF. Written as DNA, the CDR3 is TGTGCCAGCAGCTGGCCGCGGAGCCCCTACGAGCAGTACTTC.